This T cell receptor beta chain stems from a study of CD4 and CD8 cells across lung adenocarcinoma regions. The patients had localized lung adenocarcinoma, a non-small cell subtype. Relative to its sample, this clonotype is medium-sized (0.01 to 0.1%). Using its own MiXCR run on the PCR reads, TCRdb lists one record per CDR3 protein. The sample holds under 9,500 distinct CDR3 sequences, about 50% seen once. The sample consisted of CD8+ T cells from the margin of a lung tumor. This sequence was found in a female donor with lung adenocarcinoma. The CD4 and CD8 labels of this study may be unreliable.

CDR3 in DNA: TGTGCCAGCAGTTTATTGGGACACTCATCGAACACCGGGGAGCTGTTTTTT. Translation: CASSLLGHSSNTGELFF. V is TRBV27 and J is TRBJ2-2; perhaps TRBD1 as D (6 bases). Deletions cut 1 base from V and 0 bases from J, with 12 bases between. CDR3 length: 17 residues. CDR1 and CDR2 from the germline V gene are MNHEY and SMNVEV (reference sequence).